One and the same sample provided the 11 T cell receptor beta chains below, sequenced in a study of glioma-infiltrating T cells. The iRepertoire nested amplicon-rescue multiplex PCR amplified TCR alpha and beta CDR3s from RNA. Using its own MiXCR run on the multiplex PCR reads, TCRdb lists one record per CDR3 protein. Among tens of thousands of distinct CDR3 sequences listed, about 25% were seen once. The material sequenced was glioma tissue, nonneoplastic brain tissue, or PBMCs (not recorded which). All receptors derive from a human donor with low-grade glioma or glioblastoma, undergoing nonglioma brain surgery, or in good health (not recorded which).

This clonotype appeared many times. CDR3 region: CASSFQAGGYYNEQFF. The CDR3 DNA follows: TGTGCCAGCAGCTTTCAAGCGGGGGGCTACTACAATGAGCAGTTCTTC. The V and J genes are TRBV7-6 and TRBJ2-1; 9 positions agree with TRBD2. J lost 3 bases, V lost 3 bases, and 6 bases had no gene match. Germline CDR1 SGHVS, CDR2 FNYEAQ. The CDR3 extends over 16 amino acids. The full variable domain, in which reference TRBV7-6 and TRBJ2-1 provide the parts outside the CDR3, is GAGVSQSPRYKVTKRGQDVALRCDPISGHVSLYWYRQALGQGPEFLTYFNYEAQQDKSGLPNDRFSAERPEGSISTLTIQRTEQRDSAMYRCASSFQAGGYYNEQFFGPGTRLTVL.

This clonotype was seen repeatedly, ten times or more. The rearrangement joins TRBV6-2 or TRBV6-3 to TRBJ2-5, with 8 bases that match TRBD1. The V gene's germline CDR1 is MNHEY and CDR2 SVGEGT. J was trimmed by 0 bases and V by 2 bases; bases with no gene match: 2. This CDR3 region has 15 residues. In DNA, the CDR3 is TGTGCCAGCAGTTACGGGGGACAGGACCAAGAGACCCAGTACTTC. Its translation: CASSYGGQDQETQYF.

As concerns this clonotype: The germline gene is not matched at one end of the junction; a read error may be the cause. J is TRBJ2-6 and V is TRBV5-1, with D uncertain. CDR1 and CDR2 (germline): SGHRS, YFSETQ. This CDR3 region has 15 residues. Written as DNA, the CDR3 is TGCACCAGCAGCTTACGGGCCTCTGGGGCCAACGTCCTGACTTTC. Protein: CTSSLRASGANVLTF.

This clonotype was detected ten times or more. This chain uses TRBV3-1 with TRBJ1-2; D gene uncertain. The V end was cut by 0 bases, the J end by 8 bases, with 7 bases between. Germline V gene lookup returns CDR1 LGHDT and CDR2 YNNKEL (reference sequence). The CDR3 has 12 amino acids. The CDR3 here is CASSQDLGGYTF. The CDR3 nucleotides are TGTGCCAGCAGCCAAGATCTTGGGGGCTACACCTTC.

Concerning this clonotype: A read error is possible here, since a much larger clone lies one base away. The chain is built from TRBV6-2 or TRBV6-3 and TRBJ2-6; D might be TRBD1 (6 bases). Between the trimmed V and J ends, which lost 7 bases and 2 bases, there was a span of 12 bases. The CDR3 length is 15 residues. The germline gives CDR1 MNHEY, CDR2 SVGEGT. For the CDR3, the DNA is TGTGCCAGCATGGAAGCAGGGGCTGGGGCCAACGTCCTGACTTTC. The encoded protein is CASMEAGAGANVLTF.

On this clonotype itself: Germline and junction disagree at one end, which may indicate a read error. The chain carries TRBV25-1 and TRBJ1-1; possible D gene TRBD1, 5 bases. Per germline, CDR1 MGHDK and CDR2 SYGVNS. The CDR3 totals 15 residues. The CDR3 region has the DNA TGTGCCAGCAGTGGGGGGGTGACAGTGAACACTAAAGCTTTCTTT. It translates to CASSGGVTVNTKAFF.

This clonotype was seen ten or more times. This chain connects TRBV10-1 to TRBJ2-3; 9 bases line up with TRBD2. Germline V gene lookup returns CDR1 WNHNN and CDR2 SYGVQD (reference sequence). This CDR3 region has 14 residues. Trimming removed 9 bases from V and 1 base from J; junction bases left unmatched: 5. The DNA of the CDR3 is TGCGCCAGGCGAGTAGCGGGGGGCACAGATACGCAGTATTTT. It specifies CARRVAGGTDTQYF.

With regard to this clonotype: A much bigger clone sits one base away, suggesting this may be a read error. The gene calls are TRBV18 and TRBJ2-7, with D possibly being TRBD2 (7 bases). The CDR3 runs to 13 residues. CDR1 is KGHSH and CDR2 is LQKENI in the germline V gene. V lost 4 bases to trimming and J lost 7 bases, with 14 bases between them. CDR3 loop: CASSQGGLWEQYF. The CDR3 DNA reads TGTGCCAGCTCACAGGGGGGGTTGTGGGAGCAGTACTTC.

This clonotype has ten or more counts. The chain is built from TRBV6-6 and TRBJ2-5; D is uncertain. The germline gives CDR1 MNHNY, CDR2 SVGAGI (reference sequence). CDR3 length: 11 residues. With 1 base removed from V and 6 bases from J, the gap between germline ends came to 3 bases. CDR3: CASSYLQTQYF. The DNA for the CDR3 is TGTGCCAGCAGTTACTTACAGACCCAGTACTTC.

This clonotype was seen at least ten times. This chain uses TRBV6-6 with TRBJ2-1; 11 bases fit TRBD2. This CDR3 has 15 amino acids. V shed 2 bases, J shed 9 bases, and the junction held 6 bases outside the gene matches. Germline-derived CDR1 and CDR2 are MNHNY and SVGAGI (reference sequence). The CDR3 sequence: CASSYTSGRKGEQFF. CDR3 nucleotide sequence: TGTGCCAGCAGTTACACTAGCGGGAGAAAGGGTGAGCAGTTCTTC.

There are many counts of this clonotype. This sequence joins TRBV5-6 and TRBJ2-7, with 7 nucleotides matching TRBD1. Germline values: CDR1 SGHDT, CDR2 YYEEEE. CDR3 length: 13 amino acids. V lost 3 bases, J lost 3 bases, and 3 bases stayed unmatched. For the CDR3, the DNA is TGTGCCAGCAGCTCGACAGGGCACTACGAGCAGTACTTC. Residues: CASSSTGHYEQYF.